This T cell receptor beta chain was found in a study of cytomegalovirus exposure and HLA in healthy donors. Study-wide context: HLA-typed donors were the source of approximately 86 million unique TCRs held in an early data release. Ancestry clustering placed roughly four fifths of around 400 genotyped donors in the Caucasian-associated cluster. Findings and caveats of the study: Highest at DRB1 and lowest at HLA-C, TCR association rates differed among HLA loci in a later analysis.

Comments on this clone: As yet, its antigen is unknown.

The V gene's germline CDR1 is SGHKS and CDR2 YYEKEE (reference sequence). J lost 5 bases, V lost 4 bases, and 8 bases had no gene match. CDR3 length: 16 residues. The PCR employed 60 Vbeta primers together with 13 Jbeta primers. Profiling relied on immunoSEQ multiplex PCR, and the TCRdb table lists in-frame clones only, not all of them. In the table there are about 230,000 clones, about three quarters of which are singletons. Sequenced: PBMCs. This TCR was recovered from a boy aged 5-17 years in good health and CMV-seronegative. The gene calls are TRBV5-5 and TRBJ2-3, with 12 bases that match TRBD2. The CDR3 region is CASSVTRLAGEDTQYF. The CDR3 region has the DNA TGTGCCAGCAGCGTGACACGACTAGCGGGAGAAGATACGCAGTATTTT.